The next 23 T cell receptor beta chains were all read from a single sample in a study of CD8+ T cells in alopecia areata. RNA was isolated and reverse transcribed to cDNA, the sequencing template. Libraries were prepared by immunoSEQ multiplex PCR; TCRdb keeps only in-frame clonotypes and omits some of them. The sample lists 130,000 to 150,000 clones; around 47% were seen once. Sequencing used CD4+ T cells sorted from blood. Every receptor here comes from a human donor with alopecia areata.

As DNA, the CDR3 is TGCGCCAGCACGCGGTCTGGGGTCGACGAGCAGTACTTC. Amino acid sequence: CASTRSGVDEQYF. The chain joins TRBV5-1 to TRBJ2-7; D call uncertain. CDR1 is SGHRS, CDR2 YFSETQ, per germline. Trimming left V 6 bases short and J 5 bases short, with 15 bases between. This CDR3 spans 13 amino acids.

This clone was recorded a few times. The CDR3 DNA is TGCAGCGTGCCGGACAGGTTTGGCTACACCTTC. It codes for CSVPDRFGYTF. The chain employs TRBV29-1 and TRBJ1-2; TRBD1 matches 7 bases. Per the germline V gene, CDR1 is SQVTM and CDR2 is ANQGSEA. The J segment lost 7 bases and the V segment lost 6 bases, leaving 5 bases of the junction unmatched. This CDR3 region has 11 residues.

The count of this clone is one. The rearrangement joins TRBV29-1 to TRBJ1-2; 7 positions agree with TRBD1. V lost 7 bases and J lost 4; bases outside the gene matches: 12. The CDR3 spans 14 residues. The germline V gene encodes CDR1 SQVTM and CDR2 ANQGSEA. CDR3 sequence (DNA): TGCAGCGCCGTGACCAGGACAGGCGTCTATGGCTACACCTTC. Its translation: CSAVTRTGVYGYTF.

This clone has a handful of counts. The chain joins TRBV29-1 to TRBJ1-5; 7 bases fit TRBD1. The CDR3 has 14 amino acids. V shed 6 bases, J shed 0 bases, and the junction held 5 bases outside the gene matches. Per the germline V gene, CDR1 is SQVTM and CDR2 is ANQGSEA. The CDR3 region has the DNA TGCAGCGTATCGGGACAGAATAGCAATCAGCCCCAGCATTTT. It is translated as CSVSGQNSNQPQHF.

Worth noting for this clone: Additional DNA sequences in this sample encode the identical CDR3. The chain carries TRBV29-1 and TRBJ1-2; no reliable D call. CDR3 length equals 11 residues. Germline V gives CDR1 SQVTM, CDR2 ANQGSEA. V was clipped by 3 bases and J by 4 bases, with 6 bases between them. The CDR3 loop reads CSVEAAYGYTF. In DNA form, the CDR3 reads TGCAGCGTTGAGGCCGCCTATGGCTACACCTTC.

The sample holds a few counts of this clone. V usage is TRBV4-1 and J usage is TRBJ2-4; 7 nucleotides line up with TRBD2. Losses at the gene ends were 1 base for V and 0 bases for J; bases not matched to a gene: 15. Germline CDR1 is MGHRA and CDR2 is YSYEKL. The CDR3 has 20 residues. CDR3 coding DNA: TGCGCCAGCAGCCAAGTTCTAAGCATTACAGGACTAGTAGCCAAAAACATTCAGTACTTC. Its protein product is CASSQVLSITGLVAKNIQYF.

In its sample, this clone was seen a few times. The chain joins TRBV11-2 to TRBJ1-2; D not resolved. This CDR3 comprises 12 residues. Germline V gives CDR1 SGHAT, CDR2 FQNNGV. With 8 bases removed from V and 1 base from J, the gap between germline ends came to 8 bases. The CDR3 region is CASGGDNYGYTF. In DNA form, the CDR3 reads TGTGCCAGCGGCGGGGATAACTATGGCTACACCTTC.

The chain has TRBV28 and TRBJ2-4; the D gene is possibly TRBD2 (5 bases). Germline CDR1 reads MDHEN; CDR2 reads SYDVKM. V was cut by 6 bases and J by 1 base, with 13 bases left in between. The length of the CDR3 is 15 residues. CDR3 nucleotide sequence: TGTGCCAGCAGCCCATCCGGGGTGGCCAAAAACATTCAGTACTTC. This sequence encodes CASSPSGVAKNIQYF.

This chain uses TRBV30 with TRBJ2-1; 11 bases are a match to TRBD1. The J segment lost 11 bases and the V segment lost 2 bases, leaving 14 bases of the junction unmatched. CDR3 size: 16 residues. CDR1 is GTSNPN, CDR2 SVGIG, per germline (reference sequence). This CDR3 is CAWSRTGGNGVVQQFF. CDR3 sequence (DNA): TGTGCCTGGAGTCGGACAGGGGGCAACGGGGTGGTTCAGCAGTTCTTC.

This clone was detected a few times. This chain links TRBV29-1 with TRBJ2-3; D ambiguous. Germline V lookup: CDR1 SQVTM, CDR2 ANQGSEA. Trimming took off 2 bases at V and 3 bases at J, with 6 bases between the two ends. The CDR3 extends over 12 amino acids. For the CDR3, the DNA is TGCAGCGTTGAATTCCTTACAGATACGCAGTATTTT. Protein: CSVEFLTDTQYF.

The rearrangement uses TRBV25-1 and TRBJ1-1; 8 bases align to TRBD1. Germline trimming cut 1 base from V and 4 bases from J; bases unmatched to any gene: 2. Per germline, CDR1 MGHDK and CDR2 SYGVNS. The CDR3 consists of 14 residues. The CDR3 nucleotides are TGTGCCAGCAGTGAATCTACAGGGGGCACTGAAGCTTTCTTT. Amino acids: CASSESTGGTEAFF.

V and J are TRBV27 and TRBJ2-7; D is uncertain. Trimming removed 2 bases at V and 3 bases at J, with 11 bases between. The CDR3 covers 14 residues. Germline V gives CDR1 MNHEY, CDR2 SMNVEV (reference sequence). The CDR3 reads CASSLRFQYYEQYF. DNA of the CDR3: TGTGCCAGCAGTTTACGGTTTCAGTACTACGAGCAGTACTTC.

V gene TRBV19 combines with J gene TRBJ2-1; 8 positions agree with TRBD1. The V gene's germline CDR1 is LNHDA and CDR2 SQIVND (reference sequence). The V gene end was trimmed by 5 bases and the J gene end by 5 bases; junction bases not matched to a gene: 2. The CDR3 totals 13 residues. CDR3 loop: CASSQDRDNEQFF. CDR3 DNA sequence: TGTGCCAGTAGTCAGGACAGGGACAATGAGCAGTTCTTC.

V and J are TRBV5-1 and TRBJ1-1; D not certain. Between the trimmed V and J ends, which lost 4 bases and 0 bases, there was a span of 7 bases. This CDR3 has 13 residues. Germline loops: CDR1 SGHRS, CDR2 YFSETQ. DNA for the CDR3: TGCGCCAGCAGCGGCGTTTTGAACACTGAAGCTTTCTTT. Translating gives CASSGVLNTEAFF.

The chain recombines TRBV28 with TRBJ2-5; no firm D call. Germline V gives CDR1 MDHEN, CDR2 SYDVKM. V gave up 8 bases and J gave up 5 bases, with 15 bases separating them. CDR3 length: 13 amino acids. The CDR3 DNA reads as TGTGCCAGCGTACAGATCCTGCGGGAGACCCAGTACTTC. Protein: CASVQILRETQYF.

The rearrangement joins TRBV7-8 to TRBJ2-5, with D possibly called TRBD1 or TRBD2 (5 bases each). Germline V gives CDR1 SGHVS, CDR2 FQNEAQ. CDR3 length: 16 residues. Trimming took 3 bases from V and 1 from J, leaving 15 bases between them. The CDR3 protein is CASSFPQTGRQETQYF. The CDR3 DNA reads TGTGCCAGCAGCTTTCCCCAGACGGGGCGCCAAGAGACCCAGTACTTC.

This clone showed up just once. The chain joins TRBV7-3 to TRBJ2-3, with D possibly being TRBD1 or TRBD2 (7 bases each). This CDR3 comprises 13 residues. Trimming pared 5 bases from V and 4 bases from J, leaving 10 bases between. Germline CDR1 is SGHTA and CDR2 is FQGTGA. The CDR3 DNA sequence: TGTGCCAGCAGCCCAGGGGGGGCAGATACGCAGTATTTT. Residues: CASSPGGADTQYF.

The J gene is TRBJ2-5, the V gene TRBV7-2, with 8 nucleotides matching TRBD2. J gave up 1 base and V 4 bases, and 5 bases lay outside the gene matches. This CDR3 has 15 residues. In germline, CDR1 is SGHTA, CDR2 FQGNSA. This CDR3 is CASSSRRGAQETQYF. For the CDR3, the DNA is TGTGCCAGCAGCTCCAGGCGGGGGGCCCAAGAGACCCAGTACTTC.

In its sample, this clone was seen a few times. The V gene is TRBV5-4, the J gene TRBJ2-7, with 8 bases identical to TRBD1. This CDR3 spans 15 amino acids. J gave up 5 bases and V 5 bases, and 12 bases lay outside the gene matches. Germline V CDR1 and CDR2: SGHNT, YYREEE (reference sequence). CDR3 loop: CASRRGDRQRDEQYF. In DNA, the CDR3 is TGTGCCAGCAGGAGAGGGGACAGGCAGCGCGACGAGCAGTACTTC. Looking up the rest from reference TRBV5-4 and TRBJ2-7 gives the full variable domain: ETGVTQSPTHLIKTRGQQVTLRCSSQSGHNTVSWYQQALGQGPQFIFQYYREEENGRGNFPPRFSGLQFPNYSSELNVNALELDDSALYLCASRRGDRQRDEQYFGPGTRLTVT.

This clone turned up a few times. The rearrangement joins TRBV7-9 to TRBJ1-4; D gene unclear. The CDR3 has 11 residues. Germline CDR1 reads SEHNR; CDR2 reads FQNEAQ (reference sequence). The V and J ends lost 4 bases and 8 bases respectively, with 5 bases between them. DNA of the CDR3: TGTGCCAGCAGCTATGGAGAAAAACTGTTTTTT. This sequence encodes CASSYGEKLFF.

This clone was detected a few times. This chain uses TRBV7-9 with TRBJ1-2; D call uncertain. The CDR3 contains 12 residues. CDR1 and CDR2 from the germline V gene are SEHNR and FQNEAQ (reference sequence). Trimming pared 8 bases from V and 0 bases from J, leaving 7 bases between. Here the CDR3 reads CASDKPNYGYTF. CDR3 nucleotide sequence: TGTGCCAGCGACAAACCTAACTATGGCTACACCTTC.

V gene TRBV10-3 combines with J gene TRBJ2-7, with D possibly being TRBD1 (6 bases). Germline V gene data show CDR1 as ENHRY and CDR2 as SYGVKD. The CDR3 runs to 13 residues. Trimming pared 2 bases from V and 3 bases from J, leaving 8 bases between. CDR3 loop: CAISEDRFYEQYF. The CDR3 nucleotides are TGTGCCATCAGTGAGGACAGGTTCTACGAGCAGTACTTC.

The V call is TRBV29-1, the J call TRBJ2-3, with TRBD2 matching over 8 bases. Germline trimming cut 7 bases from V and 4 bases from J; bases unmatched to any gene: 13. The CDR3 extends over 15 amino acids. Germline lookup yields CDR1 SQVTM and CDR2 ANQGSEA. CDR3 protein: CSATGSSGFSDTQYF. The CDR3 region has the DNA TGCAGCGCAACTGGGTCTAGCGGGTTCTCAGATACGCAGTATTTT.